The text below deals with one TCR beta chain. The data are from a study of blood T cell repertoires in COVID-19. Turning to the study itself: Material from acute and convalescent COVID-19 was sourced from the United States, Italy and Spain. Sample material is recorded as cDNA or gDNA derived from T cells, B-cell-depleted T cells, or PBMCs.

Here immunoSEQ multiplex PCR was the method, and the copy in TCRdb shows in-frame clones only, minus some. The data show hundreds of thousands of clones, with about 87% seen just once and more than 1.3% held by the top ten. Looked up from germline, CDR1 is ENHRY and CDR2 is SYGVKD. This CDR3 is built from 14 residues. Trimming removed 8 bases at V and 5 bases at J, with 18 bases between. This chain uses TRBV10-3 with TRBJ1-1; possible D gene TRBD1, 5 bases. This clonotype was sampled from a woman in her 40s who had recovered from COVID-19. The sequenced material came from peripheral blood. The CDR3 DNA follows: TGTGCCATCCGTAGGGTAGGGGATCGTACTGAAGCTTTCTTT. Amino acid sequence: CAIRRVGDRTEAFF.